The clone carrying this TCR beta chain appeared many times. What it recognizes is unknown. TCRdb re-derived calls from the 5' RACE reads in MiXCR, one entry per CDR3 protein. The data contain 25,000 to 30,000 distinct CDR3 sequences, 7.9% of them singletons. This record belongs to a study of CD8 T cells in ankylosing spondylitis. Study-level results: Characteristic of ankylosing spondylitis blood, it appeared, was a TCR beta motif comprising roughly 8 highly homologous variants.

Sequencing input: blood. This sequence originates from a male donor with ankylosing spondylitis or in good health (not recorded which).

The CDR3 DNA sequence: TGTGCCAGTCCGAGGCGGGGGAGCTCCTACGAGCAGTACGTC. Amino acids: CASPRRGSSYEQYV. The chain recombines TRBV19 with TRBJ2-7; 7 nucleotides align to TRBD2. Germline V gene sequence: CDR1 LNHDA, CDR2 SQIVND (reference sequence). Losses at the gene ends were 8 bases for V and 0 bases for J; bases not matched to a gene: 7. The CDR3 length is 14 residues.